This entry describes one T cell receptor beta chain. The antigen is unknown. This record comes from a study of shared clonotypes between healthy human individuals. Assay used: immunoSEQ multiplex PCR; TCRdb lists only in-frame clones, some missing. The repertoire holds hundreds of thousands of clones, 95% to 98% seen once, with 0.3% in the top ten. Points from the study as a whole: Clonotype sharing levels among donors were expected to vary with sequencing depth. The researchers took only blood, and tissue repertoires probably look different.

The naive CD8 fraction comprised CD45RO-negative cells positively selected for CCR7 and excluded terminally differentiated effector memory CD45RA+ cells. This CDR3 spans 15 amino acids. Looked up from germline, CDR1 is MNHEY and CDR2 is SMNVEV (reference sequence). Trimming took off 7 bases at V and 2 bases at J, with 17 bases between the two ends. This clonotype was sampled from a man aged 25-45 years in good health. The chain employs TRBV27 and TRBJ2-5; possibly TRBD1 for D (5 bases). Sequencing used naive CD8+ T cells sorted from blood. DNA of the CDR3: TGTGCCAGCAAAACCAGAGACAGACCTCAAGAGACCCAGTACTTC. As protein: CASKTRDRPQETQYF.